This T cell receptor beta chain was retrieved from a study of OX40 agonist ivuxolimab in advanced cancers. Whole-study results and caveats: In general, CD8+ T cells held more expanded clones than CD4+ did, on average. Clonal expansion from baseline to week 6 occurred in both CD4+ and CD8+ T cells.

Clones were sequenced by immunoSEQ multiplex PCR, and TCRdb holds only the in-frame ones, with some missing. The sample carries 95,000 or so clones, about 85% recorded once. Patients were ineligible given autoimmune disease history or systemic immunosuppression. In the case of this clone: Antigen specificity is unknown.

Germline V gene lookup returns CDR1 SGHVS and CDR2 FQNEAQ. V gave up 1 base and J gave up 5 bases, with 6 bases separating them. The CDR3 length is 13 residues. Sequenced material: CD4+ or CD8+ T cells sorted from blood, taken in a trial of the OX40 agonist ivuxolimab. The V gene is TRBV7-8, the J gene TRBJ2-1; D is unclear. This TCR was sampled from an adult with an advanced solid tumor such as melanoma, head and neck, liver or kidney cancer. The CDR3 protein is CASSLDGNNEQFF. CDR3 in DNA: TGTGCCAGCAGCTTAGATGGTAACAATGAGCAGTTCTTC.